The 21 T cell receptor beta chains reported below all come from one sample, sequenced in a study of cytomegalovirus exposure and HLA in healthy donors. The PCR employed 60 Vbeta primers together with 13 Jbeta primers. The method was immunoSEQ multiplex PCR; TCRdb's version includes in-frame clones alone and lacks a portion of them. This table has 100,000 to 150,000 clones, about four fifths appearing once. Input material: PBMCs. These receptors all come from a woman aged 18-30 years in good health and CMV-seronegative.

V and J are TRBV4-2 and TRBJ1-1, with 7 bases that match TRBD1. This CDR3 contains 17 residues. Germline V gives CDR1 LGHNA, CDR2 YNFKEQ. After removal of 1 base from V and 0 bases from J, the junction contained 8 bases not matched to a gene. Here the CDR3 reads CASSQVSGQKMNTEAFF. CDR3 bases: TGTGCCAGCAGCCAAGTCTCGGGACAGAAGATGAACACTGAAGCTTTCTTT.

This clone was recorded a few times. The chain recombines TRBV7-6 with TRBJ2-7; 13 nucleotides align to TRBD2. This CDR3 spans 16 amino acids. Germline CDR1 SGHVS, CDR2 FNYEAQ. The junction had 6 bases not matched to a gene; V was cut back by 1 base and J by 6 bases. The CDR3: CASSLDPGLAGFEQYF. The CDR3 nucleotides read TGTGCCAGCAGCTTAGACCCGGGACTAGCGGGATTCGAGCAGTACTTC.

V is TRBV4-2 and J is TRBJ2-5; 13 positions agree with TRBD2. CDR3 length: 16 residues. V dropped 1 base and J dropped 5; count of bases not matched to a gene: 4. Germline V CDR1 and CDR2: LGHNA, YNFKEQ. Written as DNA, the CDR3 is TGTGCCAGCAGCCAAGCCGGGACTAGCGGGGCGGAGACCCAGTACTTC. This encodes CASSQAGTSGAETQYF.

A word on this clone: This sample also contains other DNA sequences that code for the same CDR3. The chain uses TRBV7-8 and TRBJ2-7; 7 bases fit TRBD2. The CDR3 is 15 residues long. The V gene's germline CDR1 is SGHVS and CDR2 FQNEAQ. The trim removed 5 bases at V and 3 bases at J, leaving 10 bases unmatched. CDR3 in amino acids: CASSQRGSGNYEQYF. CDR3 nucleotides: TGTGCCAGCAGCCAACGGGGAAGCGGGAACTACGAGCAGTACTTC.

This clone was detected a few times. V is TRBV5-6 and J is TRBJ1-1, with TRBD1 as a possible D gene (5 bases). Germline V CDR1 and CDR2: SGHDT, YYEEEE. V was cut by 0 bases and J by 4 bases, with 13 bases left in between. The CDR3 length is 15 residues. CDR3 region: CASSLVAGIVTEAFF. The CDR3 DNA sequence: TGTGCCAGCAGCTTGGTGGCAGGGATTGTCACTGAAGCTTTCTTT.

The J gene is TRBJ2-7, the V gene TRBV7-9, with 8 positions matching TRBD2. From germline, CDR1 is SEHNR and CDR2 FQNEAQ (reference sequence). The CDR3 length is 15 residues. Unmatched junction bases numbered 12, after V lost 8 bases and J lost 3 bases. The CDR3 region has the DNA TGTGCCAGCCGGCACCGGAGCGGGGGAAACTACGAGCAGTACTTC. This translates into CASRHRSGGNYEQYF.

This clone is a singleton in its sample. CDR3 amino acids: CASSYRLLAPQDHEQYF. The CDR3, as DNA: TGCGCCAGCAGCTACCGACTCCTAGCGCCACAGGACCACGAGCAGTACTTC. The chain joins TRBV5-1 to TRBJ2-7; weak D call: TRBD2 (6 bases). Germline CDR1 reads SGHRS; CDR2 reads YFSETQ. The CDR3 loop spans 17 amino acids. The V end was cut by 3 bases, the J end by 5 bases, with 24 bases between.

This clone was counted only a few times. CDR3 coding DNA: TGTGCCAGCACCCCCCTTTCACCCCTCCACTTT. Translating it yields CASTPLSPLHF. The chain employs TRBV2 and TRBJ1-6, with D unclear. The CDR3 has 11 amino acids. The germline CDR1 and CDR2 sequences are SNHLY and FYNNEI. V gave up 7 bases and J gave up 9 bases, with 7 bases separating them.

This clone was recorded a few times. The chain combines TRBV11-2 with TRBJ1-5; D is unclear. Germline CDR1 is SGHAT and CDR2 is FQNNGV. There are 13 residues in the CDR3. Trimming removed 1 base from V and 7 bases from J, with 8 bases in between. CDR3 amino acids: CASSLGEGQPQHF. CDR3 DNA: TGTGCCAGCAGCTTAGGGGAGGGACAGCCCCAGCATTTT.

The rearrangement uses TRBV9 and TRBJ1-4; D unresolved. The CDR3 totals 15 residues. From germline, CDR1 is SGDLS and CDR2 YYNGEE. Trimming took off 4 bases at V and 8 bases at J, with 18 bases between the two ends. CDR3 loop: CASSPRGRLGEKLFF. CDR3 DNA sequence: TGTGCCAGCAGCCCCCGGGGAAGGTTAGGGGAAAAACTGTTTTTT.

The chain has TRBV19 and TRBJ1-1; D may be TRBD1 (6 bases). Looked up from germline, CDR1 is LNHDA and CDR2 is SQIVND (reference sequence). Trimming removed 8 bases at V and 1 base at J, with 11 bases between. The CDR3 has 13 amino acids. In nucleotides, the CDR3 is TGTGCCAGTCTCCTCAGGGGGAACACTGAAGCTTTCTTT. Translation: CASLLRGNTEAFF.

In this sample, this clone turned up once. CDR3 loop: CAWGLAGPTDTQYF. The CDR3 DNA sequence: TGTGCCTGGGGACTAGCGGGGCCCACAGATACGCAGTATTTT. The V gene is TRBV30, the J gene TRBJ2-3; 12 nucleotides align to TRBD2. Germline V gene lookup returns CDR1 GTSNPN and CDR2 SVGIG (reference sequence). V was pared by 5 bases and J by 2 bases, with 2 bases of the junction left unmatched. CDR3 length: 14 residues.

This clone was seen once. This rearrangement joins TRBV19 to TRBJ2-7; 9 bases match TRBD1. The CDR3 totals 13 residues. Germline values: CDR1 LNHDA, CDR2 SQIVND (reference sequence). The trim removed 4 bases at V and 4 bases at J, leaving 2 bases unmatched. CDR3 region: CASSSGQGYEQYF. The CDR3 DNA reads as TGTGCCAGTAGTAGCGGACAGGGGTACGAGCAGTACTTC.

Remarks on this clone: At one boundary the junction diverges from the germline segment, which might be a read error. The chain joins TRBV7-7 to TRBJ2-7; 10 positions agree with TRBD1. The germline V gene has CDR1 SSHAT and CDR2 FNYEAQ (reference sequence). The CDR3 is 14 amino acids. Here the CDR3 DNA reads TGTGCTAGCAGCTTAGGGACAGGGGCCTACGAGCAGTACTTC. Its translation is CASSLGTGAYEQYF.

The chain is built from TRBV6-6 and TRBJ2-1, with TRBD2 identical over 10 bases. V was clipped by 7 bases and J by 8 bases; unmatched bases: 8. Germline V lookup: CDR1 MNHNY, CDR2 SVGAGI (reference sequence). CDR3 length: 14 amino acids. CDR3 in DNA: TGTGCCAGCATCCCCTTAGCGGGGGGAGATGAGCAGTTCTTC. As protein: CASIPLAGGDEQFF.

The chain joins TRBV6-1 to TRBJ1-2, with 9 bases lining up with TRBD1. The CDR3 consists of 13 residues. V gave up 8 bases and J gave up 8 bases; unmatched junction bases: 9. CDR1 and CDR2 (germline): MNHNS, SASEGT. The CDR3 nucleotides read TGTGCCAGCGTGTTAGGGGACAGGGTCGGCTACACCTTC. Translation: CASVLGDRVGYTF.

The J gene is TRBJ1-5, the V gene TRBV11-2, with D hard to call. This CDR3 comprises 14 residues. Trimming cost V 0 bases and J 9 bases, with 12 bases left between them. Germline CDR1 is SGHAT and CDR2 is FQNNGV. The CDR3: CASSLDRAESPQHF. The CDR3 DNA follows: TGTGCCAGCAGCTTAGATCGTGCCGAGTCGCCCCAGCATTTT.

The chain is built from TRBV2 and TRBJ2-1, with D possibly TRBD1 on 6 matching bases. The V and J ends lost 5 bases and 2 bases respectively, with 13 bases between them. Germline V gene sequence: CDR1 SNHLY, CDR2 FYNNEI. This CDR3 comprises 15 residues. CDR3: CASSRTGGPYNEQFF. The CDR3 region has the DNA TGTGCCAGCAGTAGGACTGGGGGCCCCTACAATGAGCAGTTCTTC.

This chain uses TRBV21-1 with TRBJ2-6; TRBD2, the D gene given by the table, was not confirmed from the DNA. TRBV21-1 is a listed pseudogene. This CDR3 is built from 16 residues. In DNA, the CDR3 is TGTGCCAGCAGCAAAGAGCCCCCGGCGGGGGCCAACGGCCTGACTTTC. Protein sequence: CASSKEPPAGANGLTF.

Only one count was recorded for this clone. The CDR3 loop is CASSRGTGINEQFF. The CDR3 region has the DNA TGTGCCAGCAGCCGTGGGACTGGGATCAATGAGCAGTTCTTC. V usage is TRBV4-2 and J usage is TRBJ2-1; weak D call: TRBD2 (6 bases). V was cut by 4 bases and J by 6 bases, with 13 bases left in between. Looked up from germline, CDR1 is LGHNA and CDR2 is YNFKEQ. The CDR3 loop spans 14 amino acids.

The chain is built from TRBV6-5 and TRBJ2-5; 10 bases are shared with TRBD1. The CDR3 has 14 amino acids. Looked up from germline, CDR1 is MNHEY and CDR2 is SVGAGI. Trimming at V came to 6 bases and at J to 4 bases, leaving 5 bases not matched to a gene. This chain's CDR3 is CASSLGQGGETQYF. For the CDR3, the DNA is TGTGCCAGCAGCCTCGGACAGGGGGGAGAGACCCAGTACTTC.